This TCR beta chain comes out of a study of T cell repertoires in cytomegalovirus infection. At the level of the study: Shared public TCR beta signatures pointed to both CMV infection and a matching HLA type.

This clonotype was seen a single time. Its antigen is as yet unknown. One entry per CDR3 protein, called by TCRdb with MiXCR from the reads. The repertoire holds fewer than 1,000,000 distinct CDR3 sequences, roughly a third seen once, with about an eighth in the top ten. V lost 0 bases, J lost 4 bases, and 9 bases lay in between. This CDR3 is built from 14 residues. Germline-derived CDR1 and CDR2 are SGDLS and YYNGEE. Overall study results and limits: Cumulated frequencies of public TCR beta families served to identify carriers of CMV plus the relevant HLA.

The material sequenced was cultured CD8+ T cells from PBMCs, taken from culture after CMV antigen stimulation. This TCR was sampled from a human donor in good health (CMV status not recorded). Some clones in this sample may be carry-over from other donors' samples. V is TRBV9 and J is TRBJ2-3; the D is unclear. CDR3 region: CASSVGDNADTQYF. The DNA of the CDR3 is TGTGCCAGCAGCGTAGGAGATAACGCAGATACGCAGTATTTT.